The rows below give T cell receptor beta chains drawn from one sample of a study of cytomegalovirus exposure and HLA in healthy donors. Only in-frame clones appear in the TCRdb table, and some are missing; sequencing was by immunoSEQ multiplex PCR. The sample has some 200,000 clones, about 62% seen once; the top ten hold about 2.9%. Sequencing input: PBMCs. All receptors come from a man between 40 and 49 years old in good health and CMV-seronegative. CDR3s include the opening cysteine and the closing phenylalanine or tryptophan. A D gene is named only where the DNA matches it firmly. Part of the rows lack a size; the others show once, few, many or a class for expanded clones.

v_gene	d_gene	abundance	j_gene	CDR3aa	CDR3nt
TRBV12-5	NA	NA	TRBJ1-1	CASSVVRTEAFF	TGTGCTAGTTCGGTCGTTCGCACTGAAGCTTTCTTT
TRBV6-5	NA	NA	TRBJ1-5	CASTEGKRNQPQHF	TGTGCCAGCACCGAGGGCAAACGCAATCAGCCCCAGCATTTT
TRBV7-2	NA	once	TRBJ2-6	CASSQIRSGANVLTF	TGTGCCAGCAGTCAGATTCGCTCTGGGGCCAACGTCCTGACTTTC
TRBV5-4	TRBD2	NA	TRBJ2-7	CASTLGGGGLYEQYF	TGTGCCAGCACTCTGGGTGGGGGGGGTCTCTACGAGCAGTACTTC
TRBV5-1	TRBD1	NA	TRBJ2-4	CASSLGDRENIQYF	TGCGCCAGCAGCTTGGGGGACAGAGAAAACATTCAGTACTTC
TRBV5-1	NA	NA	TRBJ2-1	CASSLSAVSNERFF	TGCGCCAGCAGCTTGAGCGCAGTCAGTAATGAGCGGTTCTTC
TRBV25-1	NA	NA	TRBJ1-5	CASSEGGSNQPQHF	TGTGCCAGCAGTGAAGGAGGGTCCAATCAGCCCCAGCATTTT
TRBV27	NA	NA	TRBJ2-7	CASKGVNGPYEQYF	TGTGCCAGCAAAGGGGTTAACGGACCGTACGAGCAGTACTTC
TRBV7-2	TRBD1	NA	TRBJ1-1	CASRRDRGRGNTEAFF	TGTGCCAGCAGGCGGGACAGGGGGCGCGGGAACACTGAAGCTTTCTTT
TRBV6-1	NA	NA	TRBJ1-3	CASSDGGPGNTIYF	TGTGCCAGCAGTGACGGGGGGCCTGGAAACACCATATATTTT
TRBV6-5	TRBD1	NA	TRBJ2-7	CASSPSAGGTYEQYF	TGTGCCAGCAGTCCCAGCGCAGGGGGTACCTACGAGCAGTACTTC
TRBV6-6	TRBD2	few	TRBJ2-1	CASRPTSASYNEQFF	TGTGCCAGCAGGCCCACTAGCGCCTCCTACAATGAGCAGTTCTTC
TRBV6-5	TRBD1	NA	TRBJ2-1	CASSQGTNEQFF	TGTGCCAGTTCACAGGGGACAAATGAGCAGTTCTTC
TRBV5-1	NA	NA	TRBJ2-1	CASSLVSGPYNEQFF	TGCGCCAGCAGCTTGGTTAGCGGCCCCTACAATGAGCAGTTCTTC
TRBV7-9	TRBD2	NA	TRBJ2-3	CASSKVAGGTPGTQYF	TGTGCCAGCAGTAAAGTAGCGGGGGGCACGCCCGGTACGCAGTATTTT
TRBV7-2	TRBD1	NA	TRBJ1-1	CASRAGTGRKAFF	TGTGCCAGCAGAGCCGGGACAGGAAGAAAAGCTTTCTTT
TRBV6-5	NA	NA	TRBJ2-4	CASSLGQGPIQYF	TGTGCCAGCAGTTTGGGGCAGGGGCCCATTCAGTACTTC
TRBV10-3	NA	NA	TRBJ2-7	CAISEGAFYEQYF	TGTGCCATCAGTGAGGGGGCCTTTTACGAGCAGTACTTC
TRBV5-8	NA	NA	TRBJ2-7	CASSRDITYEQYF	TGTGCCAGCAGCCGGGACATTACCTACGAGCAGTACTTC
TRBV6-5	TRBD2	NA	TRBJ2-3	CASSLAGASTDTQYF	TGTGCCAGCAGTCTAGCGGGAGCCAGCACAGATACGCAGTATTTT
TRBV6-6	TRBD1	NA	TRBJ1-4	CASSTQGAWTNEKLFF	TGTGCCAGCAGTACCCAGGGGGCTTGGACTAATGAAAAACTGTTTTTT
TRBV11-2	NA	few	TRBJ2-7	CASSHLGQRFYEQYF	TGTGCCAGCAGCCACCTCGGACAGAGATTTTACGAGCAGTACTTC
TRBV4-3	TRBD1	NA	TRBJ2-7	CASSHSGTGEYEQYF	TGCGCCAGCAGCCATTCCGGGACAGGGGAGTACGAGCAGTACTTC
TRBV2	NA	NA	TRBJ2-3	CASTMDSRKQYF	TGTGCCAGCACCATGGACAGCAGAAAGCAGTATTTT
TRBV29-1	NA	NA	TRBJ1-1	CSVEARNTEAFF	TGCAGCGTTGAAGCCCGGAACACTGAAGCTTTCTTT
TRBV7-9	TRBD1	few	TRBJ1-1	CASSLFRGQGTEAFF	TGTGCCAGCAGCTTATTCAGGGGGCAGGGCACTGAAGCTTTCTTT
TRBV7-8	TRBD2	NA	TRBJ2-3	CASSFGPLAGVASTDTQYF	TGTGCCAGCAGCTTCGGTCCGTTAGCGGGGGTAGCTAGCACAGATACGCAGTATTTT
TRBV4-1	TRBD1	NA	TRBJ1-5	CASSQGLRGGNQPQHF	TGCGCCAGCAGCCAAGGACTCAGGGGGGGCAATCAGCCCCAGCATTTT
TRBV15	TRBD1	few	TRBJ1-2	CATSRDRVYGYTF	TGTGCCACCAGCAGGGACAGGGTCTATGGCTACACCTTC
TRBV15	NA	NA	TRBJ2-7	CATSRRRGLEQYF	TGTGCCACCAGCAGGCGCAGGGGCCTCGAGCAGTACTTC
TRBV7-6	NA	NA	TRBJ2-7	CASSYAGQSSYEQYF	TGTGCCAGCAGCTATGCGGGACAGAGCTCCTACGAGCAGTACTTC
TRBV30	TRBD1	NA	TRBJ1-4	CAWTGGYNEKLFF	TGTGCCTGGACAGGGGGGTATAATGAAAAACTGTTTTTT
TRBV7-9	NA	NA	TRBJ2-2	CASSLVDEGTGELFF	TGTGCCAGCAGCTTAGTCGACGAGGGCACCGGGGAGCTGTTTTTT
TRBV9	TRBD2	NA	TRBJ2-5	CASSVGLAGRETQYF	TGTGCCAGCAGCGTAGGCCTAGCGGGTAGGGAGACCCAGTACTTC
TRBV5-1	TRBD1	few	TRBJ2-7	CASSDGTGRPYEQYF	TGCGCCAGCAGCGATGGGACAGGGAGGCCCTACGAGCAGTACTTC
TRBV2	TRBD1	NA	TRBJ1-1	CASNINAVRDSRTYEAFF	TGTGCCAGCAATATCAACGCGGTTCGGGACAGCCGAACCTACGAAGCTTTCTTT
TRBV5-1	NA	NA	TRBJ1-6	CASSLDSNSPLHF	TGCGCCAGCAGCTTGGACAGTAATTCACCCCTCCACTTT
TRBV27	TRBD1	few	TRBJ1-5	CASSSPTGGVNQPQHF	TGTGCCAGCAGTTCCCCGACAGGGGGCGTTAATCAGCCCCAGCATTTT
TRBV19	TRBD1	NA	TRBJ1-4	CASSMDRGSDEKLFF	TGTGCCAGTAGTATGGACAGGGGCAGTGATGAAAAACTGTTTTTT
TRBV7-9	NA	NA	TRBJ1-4	CASSLAAGYLQSEKLFF	TGTGCCAGCAGCTTAGCGGCAGGGTATTTACAGAGTGAAAAACTGTTTTTT
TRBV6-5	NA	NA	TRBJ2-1	CASSLQGGVAEQFF	TGTGCCAGCAGTTTACAAGGCGGGGTCGCTGAGCAGTTCTTC
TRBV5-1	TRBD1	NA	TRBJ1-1	CASSSRTGGLNTEAFF	TGCGCCAGCAGCTCACGAACAGGGGGTCTGAACACTGAAGCTTTCTTT
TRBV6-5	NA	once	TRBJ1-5	CASGRRQDSNQPQHF	TGTGCCAGCGGGAGACGACAGGATAGCAATCAGCCCCAGCATTTT
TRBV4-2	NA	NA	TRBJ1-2	CASSQENVRWQNYGYTF	TGTGCCAGCAGCCAAGAAAATGTGCGGTGGCAAAACTATGGCTACACCTTC
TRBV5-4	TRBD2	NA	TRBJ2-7	CASSFGTSGVSSYEQYF	TGTGCCAGCAGCTTTGGGACTAGCGGGGTAAGCTCCTACGAGCAGTACTTC
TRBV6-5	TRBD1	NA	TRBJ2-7	CASTWGGQGTYEQYF	TGTGCCAGCACCTGGGGGGGACAGGGGACTTACGAGCAGTACTTC
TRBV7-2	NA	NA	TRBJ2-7	CASSLGQSSYEQYF	TGTGCCAGCAGCTTAGGACAGAGCTCCTACGAGCAGTACTTC
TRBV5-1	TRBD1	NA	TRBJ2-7	CASSSDRAIDEQYF	TGCGCCAGCAGCTCAGACAGGGCTATCGACGAGCAGTACTTC
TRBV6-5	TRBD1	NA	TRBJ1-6	CASRGTGGRSPLHF	TGTGCCAGCAGGGGGACAGGGGGCAGATCACCCCTCCACTTT
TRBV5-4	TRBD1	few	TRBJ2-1	CASSWGQGAYNEQFF	TGTGCCAGCAGCTGGGGACAGGGGGCCTACAATGAGCAGTTCTTC
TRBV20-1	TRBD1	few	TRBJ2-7	CSADRGSGQYF	TGCAGTGCTGACAGGGGGAGCGGGCAGTACTTC
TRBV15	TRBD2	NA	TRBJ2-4	CATSRGRAAKNIQYF	TGTGCCACCAGCAGGGGGAGGGCGGCCAAAAACATTCAGTACTTC
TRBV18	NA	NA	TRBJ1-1	CASSRTEKNTEAFF	TGTGCCAGCTCCCGGACAGAGAAGAACACTGAAGCTTTCTTT